One and the same sample provided the 21 T cell receptor beta chains below, sequenced in a study of T-cell reconstitution after alpha-beta-depleted transplantation in children. TCRbeta library preparation incorporated unique molecular identifiers. MiXCR was run by TCRdb on the PCR reads, yielding one entry per CDR3 protein. Found here are over 200,000 distinct CDR3 sequences, 11% of them singletons; the top ten hold 28%. Sequenced here: PBMCs, sampled before TCRalphabeta/CD19-depleted stem cell transplant. Source of these receptors: a child in the first two years of life with acute myeloid leukemia, due to receive a stem cell transplant.

In its sample, this clonotype was seen many times. The V gene is TRBV3-1, the J gene TRBJ2-1; 10 bases agree with TRBD1. This CDR3 comprises 15 residues. Germline CDR1 LGHDT, CDR2 YNNKEL (reference sequence). Losses at the gene ends were 6 bases for V and 8 bases for J; bases not matched to a gene: 10. The CDR3 is CASRQRQGAGYEQFF. The CDR3 nucleotides read TGTGCCAGCAGACAAAGACAGGGGGCAGGCTATGAGCAGTTCTTC.

This clonotype was seen many times. J is TRBJ2-2 and V is TRBV12-3 or TRBV12-4; D is ambiguous. V dropped 5 bases and J dropped 3 bases, with 4 bases sitting between them. This CDR3 has 12 residues. The CDR3 sequence is CASSPYTGELFF. The DNA for the CDR3 is TGTGCCAGCAGTCCTTACACCGGGGAGCTGTTTTTT.

For this clonotype: The junction shows a germline mismatch at one end, possibly a read error. V gene TRBV7-2 combines with J gene TRBJ1-1; possible D gene TRBD1, 6 bases. CDR3 length: 13 residues. Germline CDR1 SGHTA, CDR2 FQGNSA. The CDR3 loop is CAGNFGTFTEPFF. DNA of the CDR3: TGTGCCGGCAACTTCGGGACATTTACTGAACCTTTCTTT.

This clonotype showed up many times. The rearrangement uses TRBV28 and TRBJ2-7, with 8 bases that match TRBD1. The CDR3 length is 11 residues. Per the germline V gene, CDR1 is MDHEN and CDR2 is SYDVKM. The junction had 3 bases not matched to a gene; V was cut back by 11 bases and J by 3 bases. The CDR3: CAPDRGYEQYF. Here the CDR3 DNA reads TGTGCCCCAGACAGGGGCTACGAGCAGTACTTC. Drawing the rest from reference TRBV28 and TRBJ2-7, the complete variable domain is DVKVTQSSRYLVKRTGEKVFLECVQDMDHENMFWYRQDPGLGLRLIYFSYDVKMKEKGDIPEGYSVSREKKERFSLILESASTNQTSMYLCAPDRGYEQYFGPGTRLTVT.

This clonotype was detected many times. The CDR3 nucleotides read TGTGCCTGGACCCGGGACAGGGGTGGAAACACCATATATTTT. Residues: CAWTRDRGGNTIYF. The chain links TRBV30 to TRBJ1-3; 10 bases agree with TRBD1. This CDR3 is 14 amino acids long. V shed 4 bases and J 3 bases; nucleotides not matched to a gene: 3. The germline gives CDR1 GTSNPN, CDR2 SVGIG (reference sequence).

In this sample, this clonotype turned up many times. The gene calls are TRBV3-1 and TRBJ2-1, with a tentative D call TRBD2 (6 bases). Trimming shortened V by 1 base and J by 6 bases, and 10 bases separated the two germline ends. From germline, CDR1 is LGHDT and CDR2 YNNKEL (reference sequence). The CDR3 contains 14 residues. The DNA of the CDR3 is TGTGCCAGCAGCCAAGGGAGACTAGTCAATGAGCAGTTCTTC. Translation gives CASSQGRLVNEQFF.

This clonotype was observed many times. The V and J genes are TRBV20-1 and TRBJ2-1, with a weak D call TRBD2 (5 bases). The germline V and J ends were trimmed by 5 bases and 3 bases, with 14 bases remaining between them. The CDR3 length is 14 residues. Germline-derived CDR1 and CDR2 are DFQATT and SNEGSKA (reference sequence). The CDR3 reads CSARLGRGYNEQFF. The CDR3 DNA reads as TGCAGTGCTCGCCTCGGCCGGGGCTACAATGAGCAGTTCTTC.

In its sample, this clonotype was seen many times. This chain links TRBV2 with TRBJ2-1; D ambiguous. This CDR3 has 13 residues. V dropped 1 base and J dropped 8 bases, with 9 bases sitting between them. CDR1 is SNHLY, CDR2 FYNNEI, per germline. The CDR3 DNA reads as TGTGCCAGCAGTGAAGGCCCCCCTTATGAGCAGTTCTTC. It specifies CASSEGPPYEQFF.

As regards this clonotype: The conserved phenylalanine or tryptophan normally closing the CDR3 is absent here, so this likely arose from a read error. Because the CDR3's place on the DNA is in doubt, the DNA is left out and the CDR3 is given as listed by TCRdb. J is TRBJ1-1 and V is TRBV4-3; TRBD1, as called in the table, went unchecked against the DNA. The CDR3 is 12 residues long, counting both termini. CDR1 is LGHNA and CDR2 is YSLEER in the germline V gene. The CDR3 here is CASSQAKGGQGR.

The gene calls are TRBV4-2 and TRBJ1-5; D is uncertain. Per germline, CDR1 LGHNA and CDR2 YNFKEQ. Trimming took 1 base from V and 7 from J, leaving 14 bases between them. The CDR3 is made up of 15 amino acids. CDR3 amino acids: CASSQAWTTGQPQHF. The CDR3 DNA reads as TGTGCCAGCAGCCAAGCCTGGACTACGGGGCAGCCCCAGCATTTT.

This chain connects TRBV4-1 to TRBJ2-7, with 9 bases aligning to TRBD1. With 4 bases clipped from V and 5 bases from J, the junction kept 0 bases outside the gene matches. From germline, CDR1 is MGHRA and CDR2 YSYEKL. This CDR3 has 12 residues. The CDR3 sequence: CASSRTGDEQYF. DNA for the CDR3: TGCGCCAGCAGCCGGACAGGGGACGAGCAGTACTTC.

This chain's CDR3 is CASSLGFFNEQFF. The CDR3 nucleotides read TGTGCCAGCAGTTTAGGGTTTTTCAACGAGCAGTTCTTC. V is TRBV12-3 or TRBV12-4 and J is TRBJ2-1; D not resolved. V lost 1 base and J 10 bases, leaving 11 bases between the germline ends. This CDR3 contains 13 residues.

There are many counts of this clonotype. The chain uses TRBV20-1 and TRBJ2-3; no reliable D call. The V gene lost 3 bases and the J gene lost 5 bases, with 6 bases spanning the gap. The length of the CDR3 is 11 residues. Germline CDR1 DFQATT, CDR2 SNEGSKA (reference sequence). The CDR3, as DNA: TGCAGTGCTAGTTTAGAAGATACGCAGTATTTT. Translating it yields CSASLEDTQYF.

This CDR3 is CSATRDTGELFF. The CDR3 bases are TGCAGTGCCACACGGGACACCGGGGAGCTGTTTTTT. The V gene is TRBV20-1, the J gene TRBJ2-2; no firm D call. V lost 6 bases, J lost 3 bases, and 8 bases lay in between. CDR1 and CDR2 from the germline V gene are DFQATT and SNEGSKA (reference sequence). The CDR3 has 12 amino acids.

The chain uses TRBV20-1 and TRBJ2-1; 8 bases align to TRBD2. CDR3 length equals 15 residues. CDR1 and CDR2 (germline): DFQATT, SNEGSKA (reference sequence). V shed 1 base, J shed 5 bases, and the junction held 7 bases outside the gene matches. DNA for the CDR3: TGCAGTGCTAGAGGTTTAGGACTAGCCGACAATGAGCAGTTCTTC. This sequence encodes CSARGLGLADNEQFF.

This clonotype was detected many times. The chain links TRBV7-9 to TRBJ1-4; D is uncertain. Trimming took off 5 bases at V and 10 bases at J, with 23 bases between the two ends. CDR1 and CDR2 (germline): SEHNR, FQNEAQ (reference sequence). The CDR3 spans 16 residues. CDR3 DNA: TGTGCCAGCAGCACAAGGAGGAATCGGTCTGGAGGAAAACTGTTTTTT. Translated: CASSTRRNRSGGKLFF.

This clonotype has at least ten counts. This rearrangement joins TRBV10-3 to TRBJ2-1; a weak D match, TRBD2 (6 bases). Germline V gene lookup returns CDR1 ENHRY and CDR2 SYGVKD. V lost 6 bases and J lost 6, with 9 bases in between. CDR3 length: 12 amino acids. The CDR3 is CAISGSGNEQFF. CDR3 DNA: TGTGCCATCAGCGGGAGTGGCAATGAGCAGTTCTTC.

This clonotype was seen repeatedly, ten times or more. The chain uses TRBV4-1 and TRBJ1-1; tentative D call: TRBD1 (5 bases). Germline CDR1 and CDR2: MGHRA and YSYEKL. Trimming stripped 1 base from V and 7 bases from J, with 16 bases between. The CDR3 runs to 15 residues. CDR3 DNA: TGCGCCAGCAGCCAAGTAGCAGGGCCCTACGGTGAAGCTTTCTTT. Its translation: CASSQVAGPYGEAFF.

Many counts were recorded for this clonotype. The chain uses TRBV21-1 and TRBJ2-1; TRBD2 is the table's D call and was not checked against the DNA. TRBV21-1 is assigned pseudogene status. CDR3 size: 18 residues. The CDR3 protein is CASSKGRLAGAPYNEQFF. The CDR3 bases are TGTGCCAGCAGCAAAGGGCGACTAGCGGGAGCTCCCTACAATGAGCAGTTCTTC.

This clonotype occurred many times. The chain has TRBV10-3 and TRBJ2-7; D is uncertain. Trimming took off 2 bases at V and 6 bases at J, with 14 bases between the two ends. The CDR3 consists of 14 residues. Germline V gene sequence: CDR1 ENHRY, CDR2 SYGVKD. The CDR3 protein is CAISEPQSDTEQYF. DNA for the CDR3: TGTGCCATCAGTGAGCCTCAATCCGATACCGAGCAGTACTTC.

This clonotype was recorded at least ten times. The gene calls are TRBV12-5 and TRBJ2-3; D is unresolved. From germline, CDR1 is LGHNT and CDR2 FRNRAP. The CDR3 sequence is 13 residues long. Trimming left V 6 bases short and J 2 bases short, with 9 bases between. DNA for the CDR3: TGTGCTAGTGGCCCCTCCCCCACAGATACGCAGTATTTT. Its translation is CASGPSPTDTQYF.